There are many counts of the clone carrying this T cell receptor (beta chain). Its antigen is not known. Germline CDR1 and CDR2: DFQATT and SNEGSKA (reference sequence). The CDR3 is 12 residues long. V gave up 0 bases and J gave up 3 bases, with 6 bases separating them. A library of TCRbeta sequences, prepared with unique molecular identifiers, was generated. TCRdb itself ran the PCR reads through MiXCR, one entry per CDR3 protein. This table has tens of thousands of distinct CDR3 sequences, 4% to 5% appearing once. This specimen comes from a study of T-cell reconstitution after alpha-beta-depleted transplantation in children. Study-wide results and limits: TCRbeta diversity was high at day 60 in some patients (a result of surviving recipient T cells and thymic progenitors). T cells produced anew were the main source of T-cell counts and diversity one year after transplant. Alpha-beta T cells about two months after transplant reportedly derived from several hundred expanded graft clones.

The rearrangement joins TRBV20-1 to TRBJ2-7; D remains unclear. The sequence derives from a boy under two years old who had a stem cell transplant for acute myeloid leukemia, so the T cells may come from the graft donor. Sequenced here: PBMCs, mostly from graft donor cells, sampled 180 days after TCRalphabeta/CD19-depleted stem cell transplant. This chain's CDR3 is CSARDAFYEQYF. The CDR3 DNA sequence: TGCAGTGCTAGAGACGCTTTCTACGAGCAGTACTTC.